These 21 T cell receptor beta chains share one sample of origin, sequenced in a study of blood T cell repertoires in COVID-19. Assay used: immunoSEQ multiplex PCR; TCRdb lists only in-frame clones, some missing. Altogether 160,000 or so clones are present, more than 75% being singletons, with the ten largest covering roughly 9%. Sequenced input: peripheral blood. The source is an older woman with acute or convalescent COVID-19.

The chain links TRBV3-1 (or the pseudogene TRBV3-2) to TRBJ1-5, with D perhaps TRBD1 (5 bases). The V end lost 5 bases, the J end lost 7 bases, and 18 bases lay between the germline ends. The CDR3 length is 15 residues. Germline V lookup: CDR1 LGHDT, CDR2 YNNKEL (reference sequence). Here the CDR3 reads CASSSGLDLFQPQHF. As DNA, the CDR3 is TGTGCCAGCAGCTCGGGACTCGACCTTTTCCAGCCCCAGCATTTT.

The chain joins TRBV6-5 to TRBJ1-1; 9 bases fit TRBD1. Germline V lookup: CDR1 MNHEY, CDR2 SVGAGI. The CDR3 spans 15 residues. Trimming cost V 2 bases and J 2 bases; bases outside gene matches: 3. The CDR3 coding sequence is TGTGCCAGCAGTTACCGGACAGGGGTAAACACTGAAGCTTTCTTT. Protein sequence: CASSYRTGVNTEAFF.

This chain joins TRBV3-1 (or the pseudogene TRBV3-2) and TRBJ2-7; 9 positions match TRBD1. The germline gives CDR1 LGHDT, CDR2 YNNKEL (reference sequence). The CDR3 runs to 20 residues. V was clipped by 1 base and J by 2 bases; unmatched bases: 18. DNA of the CDR3: TGTGCCAGCAGCCAAGCACCACCTCCGGGACAGGGTACCTCCCCCTACGAGCAGTACTTC. Its translation is CASSQAPPPGQGTSPYEQYF.

The sample holds a few counts of this clone. V usage is TRBV30 and J usage is TRBJ1-2; tentatively, D is TRBD1 (5 bases). The V end lost 1 base, the J end lost 3 bases, and 12 bases lay between the germline ends. This CDR3 has 14 amino acids. The germline gives CDR1 GTSNPN, CDR2 SVGIG (reference sequence). CDR3 nucleotide sequence: TGTGCCTGGAGTGCCGATGGGGGGGACTATGGCTACACCTTC. It specifies CAWSADGGDYGYTF. Variable domain in full (rest from reference TRBV30 and TRBJ1-2): SQTIHQWPATLVQPVGSPLSLECTVEGTSNPNLYWYRQAAGRGLQLLFYSVGIGQISSEVPQNLSASRPQDRQFILSSKKLLLSDSGFYLCAWSADGGDYGYTFGSGTRLTVV.

V gene TRBV30 combines with J gene TRBJ2-1; maybe TRBD1 (6 bases). The CDR3 length is 14 residues. CDR1 is GTSNPN and CDR2 is SVGIG in the germline V gene (reference sequence). Deletions cut 3 bases from V and 2 bases from J, with 11 bases between. The CDR3 here is CAWRQGSAYNEQFF. The CDR3 DNA follows: TGTGCCTGGAGACAGGGTAGCGCCTACAATGAGCAGTTCTTC.

V is TRBV4-2 and J is TRBJ1-1; unclear D gene. There are 14 residues in the CDR3. Trimming pared 0 bases from V and 1 base from J, leaving 6 bases between. Germline V gene lookup returns CDR1 LGHNA and CDR2 YNFKEQ. The CDR3: CASSQDRGNTEAFF. The CDR3 bases are TGTGCCAGCAGCCAAGATCGGGGGAACACTGAAGCTTTCTTT.

This clone was found a few times. The chain couples TRBV7-2 to TRBJ2-7; no clear D gene. Germline lookup yields CDR1 SGHTA and CDR2 FQGNSA. The V and J ends lost 1 base and 1 base respectively, with 5 bases between them. The CDR3 loop spans 13 amino acids. The CDR3 DNA follows: TGTGCCAGCAGCTTAGGCAGATCCTACGAGCAGTACTTC. It translates to CASSLGRSYEQYF.

The chain combines TRBV12-3 or TRBV12-4 with TRBJ1-3; no clear D gene. V was pared by 6 bases and J by 4 bases, with 7 bases between. The length of the CDR3 is 12 residues. CDR3 protein: CASSRGGNTIYF. The CDR3 coding sequence is TGTGCCAGCAGCCGGGGAGGAAACACCATATATTTT.

The gene calls are TRBV5-6 and TRBJ2-3; 7 bases line up with TRBD2. Losses at the gene ends were 4 bases for V and 0 bases for J; bases not matched to a gene: 8. Germline V gene lookup returns CDR1 SGHDT and CDR2 YYEEEE. The CDR3 runs to 16 residues. CDR3 coding DNA: TGTGCCAGCAGCGACCCGGGAGCGGGAAGCACAGATACGCAGTATTTT. Translated, it gives CASSDPGAGSTDTQYF.

This clone was seen a few times. The CDR3 bases are TGTGCCAGCAGCTTAGCTCAGTTGTCGCCTAACTATGGCTACACCTTC. Translation gives CASSLAQLSPNYGYTF. V and J are TRBV7-9 and TRBJ1-2; D is ambiguous. Between the trimmed V and J ends, which lost 0 bases and 0 bases, there was a span of 11 bases. This CDR3 has 16 amino acids. Germline values: CDR1 SEHNR, CDR2 FQNEAQ (reference sequence).

V is TRBV28 and J is TRBJ2-1; 7 nucleotides match TRBD1. The CDR3 runs 14 residues. The V and J ends lost 2 bases and 7 bases, in that order; junction bases with no gene match: 5. The germline gives CDR1 MDHEN, CDR2 SYDVKM. The CDR3 loop is CASSLPTGWNEQFF. The CDR3 DNA reads TGTGCCAGCAGTTTACCGACAGGGTGGAATGAGCAGTTCTTC.

This clone appeared a few times. The gene calls are TRBV6-2 or TRBV6-3 and TRBJ2-3; TRBD2 matches 13 bases. Trimming cost V 5 bases and J 9 bases; bases outside gene matches: 8. CDR3 length: 15 amino acids. Germline CDR1 and CDR2: MNHEY and SVGEGT. The CDR3: CASSRTSGSPRTQYF. The DNA of the CDR3 is TGTGCCAGCAGTCGGACTAGCGGGAGTCCGCGGACGCAGTATTTT.

V usage is TRBV23-1 and J usage is TRBJ1-5, with D tentatively TRBD1 (6 bases). TRBV23-1 is flagged as an ORF with uncertain function. Trimming left V 7 bases short and J 0 bases short, with 22 bases between. This CDR3 region has 18 residues. The CDR3 loop is CASTHRNDRLYSNQPQHF. DNA for the CDR3: TGCGCCAGCACTCATCGAAACGACAGGTTATATAGCAATCAGCCCCAGCATTTT.

V gene TRBV7-9 combines with J gene TRBJ2-5; 9 bases map to TRBD1. This CDR3 region has 14 residues. Unmatched junction bases numbered 8, after V lost 7 bases and J lost 5 bases. Germline V gene lookup returns CDR1 SEHNR and CDR2 FQNEAQ (reference sequence). CDR3 nucleotide sequence: TGTGCCAGCACCCGGGACAGGGCTTACGAGACCCAGTACTTC. It encodes CASTRDRAYETQYF.

The count of this clone is one. The rearrangement links TRBV11-3 to TRBJ2-1, with D uncertain. The length of the CDR3 is 12 residues. CDR1 SGHNT and CDR2 YENEEA come from the germline V gene. Trimming removed 0 bases at V and 9 bases at J, with 6 bases between. The CDR3 loop is CASSLDRSEQFF. CDR3 DNA: TGTGCCAGCAGCTTAGACAGGTCTGAGCAGTTCTTC.

In DNA, the CDR3 is TGTGCCAGTAGTATAGATCCCACGGCAGGACAGGGAGGTCAGCCCCAGCATTTT. This translates into CASSIDPTAGQGGQPQHF. The chain carries TRBV19 and TRBJ1-5, with 8 bases identical to TRBD1. J was trimmed by 6 bases and V by 0 bases; bases with no gene match: 13. The CDR3 sequence is 18 residues long. Germline V gene sequence: CDR1 LNHDA, CDR2 SQIVND (reference sequence).

This clone was counted only a few times. This rearrangement joins TRBV7-8 to TRBJ1-5; 9 bases are shared with TRBD1. The CDR3 extends over 15 amino acids. CDR1 is SGHVS, CDR2 FQNEAQ, per germline. With V trimmed by 3 bases and J by 4 bases, 4 bases remained unmatched. For the CDR3, the DNA is TGTGCCAGCAGCTTCAACAGGGGGCGGAATCAGCCCCAGCATTTT. This codes for CASSFNRGRNQPQHF.

In its sample, this clone ranks as medium-sized. This chain connects TRBV4-3 to TRBJ1-5, with TRBD1 matching 12 bases. Germline V gene data show CDR1 as LGHNA and CDR2 as YSLEER. This CDR3 comprises 20 residues. J gave up 6 bases and V 2 bases, and 17 bases lay outside the gene matches. CDR3 loop: CASSQWVVGLGTGGPQPQHF. The DNA for the CDR3 is TGCGCCAGCAGCCAATGGGTAGTGGGCCTCGGGACAGGGGGCCCTCAGCCCCAGCATTTT.

The CDR3 sequence: CASRRQGDVETQYF. In DNA form, the CDR3 reads TGCGCCAGCCGTCGACAGGGTGATGTAGAGACCCAGTACTTC. V and J are TRBV5-1 and TRBJ2-5; TRBD1 aligns across 7 bases. Germline V lookup: CDR1 SGHRS, CDR2 YFSETQ. The CDR3 covers 14 residues. The trim removed 7 bases at V and 4 bases at J, leaving 10 bases unmatched.

This clone showed up just a few times. The rearrangement links TRBV11-2 to TRBJ1-1; D gene unclear. The CDR3 is made up of 13 amino acids. Trimming took off 3 bases at V and 3 bases at J, with 8 bases between the two ends. The germline V gene has CDR1 SGHAT and CDR2 FQNNGV. Here the CDR3 reads CASSFSRDTEAFF. The CDR3 coding sequence is TGTGCCAGCAGCTTCTCCCGGGACACTGAAGCTTTCTTT.

This clone was counted between two and nine times. V is TRBV2 and J is TRBJ2-2; 7 nucleotides align to TRBD1. Germline CDR1 reads SNHLY; CDR2 reads FYNNEI. This CDR3 contains 12 residues. Trimming at V came to 8 bases and at J to 7 bases, leaving 4 bases not matched to a gene. Written as DNA, the CDR3 is TGTGCCAGCGGACAGGATATCGGGGAGCTGTTTTTT. Translated, it gives CASGQDIGELFF.